This entry features one TCR beta chain sequence. No antigen is known for it. The data originate from a study of T cell responses to AZD1222 COVID-19 vaccine. Assay used: immunoSEQ multiplex PCR; TCRdb lists only in-frame clones, some missing. Of under 150,000 clones detected, roughly 89% appear once; the ten largest clones hold around 10%. Study conclusions and caveats: Of spike-specific TCRs, nearly half reportedly target regions left unmutated in variants. Increases in Spike-specific TCR breadth and depth were seen after two AZD1222 doses. Baseline testing showed seropositivity in only 5 or 6 AZD1222 recipients.

V was trimmed by 11 bases and J by 3 bases, leaving 23 bases between them. Per germline, CDR1 MNHEY and CDR2 SMNVEV (reference sequence). The CDR3 extends over 15 amino acids. This clonotype originated in an adult in good health. The sample consisted of peripheral blood, taken on day 0 of MenACWY control vaccination. This chain uses TRBV27 with TRBJ2-7; D could derive from TRBD1 or TRBD2 (5 bases each). CDR3 in amino acids: CAPSRVMGPHYEQYF. The CDR3 DNA is TGTGCCCCCAGTCGGGTTATGGGACCGCACTACGAGCAGTACTTC.